A single TCR beta chain is shown here with its context. What antigen it recognizes has not been identified. No base-level quality is on record; no much larger clone is a single base apart. The 39 donors, aged about 6 to 95 years, were systemically healthy Caucasian individuals from Russia. Each donor gave about 11 milliliters of peripheral blood, drawn into EDTA-treated Vacutainer tubes. Ficoll-Paque density-gradient centrifugation was used to isolate PBMCs, with at least 6.5 million per sample. Trizol reagent was used to extract total RNA from PBMCs, with at least 6 micrograms per sample. For every donor, flow cytometry on a PBMC aliquot measured the percentage of naive CD45RAhigh/CD27high T cells. The library was made by 5' RACE. Sequencing relied on an Illumina HiSeq 2500. A second PCR of roughly 6 to 11 cycles was run with a J-beta primer mix and a sample-barcoded 5' primer. A unique molecular identifier was introduced onto each TCR beta cDNA molecule by a template-switch 5' adaptor carrying 12 random nucleotides. Each sample yielded at least 2.5 million CDR3-containing paired-end reads. First-strand cDNA was synthesized from all RNA with the Mint cDNA synthesis kit, primed by a TRBC-specific oligonucleotide. Following uracil-DNA glycosylase treatment, a first 18-cycle PCR with universal primers M1SS and BC2_uni_R was performed on all cDNA. The source study handled its data this way. Normalization of each sample was performed by random selection of 1 million high-quality reads, each carrying a distinct molecular identifier. Reads sharing molecular identifiers were discarded rather than binned into consensus sequences. MiTCR, with a Q25 quality threshold and the strictest error-elimination algorithm, was used for CDR3 identification, clonotype clustering and error correction. A nonparametric unseen species model with Euler transformation was used to estimate lower-bound total TCR beta diversity. TCRdb reanalyzed the raw reads on its own, using fastp at Q25 for trimming and MiXCR for clone calling, and kept in-frame beta chains. Rows with one shared CDR3 protein collapse into an entry with the most common genes and DNA. The V and J calls here are based on TCRdb, not the publication. The sample contains around 1,500,000 distinct CDR3 sequences, 40% to 50% of them found a single time. Of the sample, roughly 7.9% is held by the ten largest clones.

The data are from a study of blood T cells in healthy people across ages (dated by TCRdb to the mid-2010s). A note on the overall study: In model experiments, template switching captured about one uniquely barcoded TCR beta cDNA molecule for every two T cells. The study measured age-related changes in TCR beta repertoire diversity using deep sequencing normalized with unique cDNA molecular identifiers. Four age groups were formed from the donors: young (average about 15 years), middle-aged (approximately 40), aged (about 68) and long-lived (around 82). Donors of different ages were randomly distributed across sequencing lanes to avoid experimental bias. Two additional independent replicas of 1 million unique cDNA reads from the same blood draw were analyzed for two donors (one aged 18 to 30 and one aged 80 or older).

General findings and caveats noted by the study authors: Total diversity estimates from one million sequenced T cells were considered lower bounds and underestimates. Compared with the aged group, the long-lived group had more naive CD4+ T cells, fewer expanded clones and increased TCR diversity, suggesting age selection. As age increased, observed TCR beta diversity per million T cells dropped in a roughly linear way, and a significant reduction was already evident by age about 40. Since profiling was done on bulk unsorted PBMCs, naive and antigen-experienced compartments could not be conclusively compared. Observed TCR beta diversity correlated strongly with the percentage of naive T cells measured by flow cytometry. The CMV infection status of donors was not known, potentially confounding age-related changes in expanded clonotypes.

The material sequenced was blood. This sequence originates from a woman aged 18 to 35 in good health.

The encoded CDR3 is CASSYWGGQSSYEQYF. In nucleotides, the sequence is TGTGCCAGCAGTTACTGGGGAGGACAAAGCTCCTACGAGCAGTACTTC. Recombination linked TRBV6-6 to TRBJ2-7, with TRBD2 perhaps the D gene, on 6 matching bases. The CDR3 runs 16 amino acids, cysteine and phenylalanine included. Only CDR3 DNA remains: 48 bases, in frame from the first base. V was cut back by 1 base and J by 0 bases, leaving a gap of 13 bases between them. According to the germline V gene (reference sequence), CDR1 reads MNHNY and CDR2 reads SVGAGI.